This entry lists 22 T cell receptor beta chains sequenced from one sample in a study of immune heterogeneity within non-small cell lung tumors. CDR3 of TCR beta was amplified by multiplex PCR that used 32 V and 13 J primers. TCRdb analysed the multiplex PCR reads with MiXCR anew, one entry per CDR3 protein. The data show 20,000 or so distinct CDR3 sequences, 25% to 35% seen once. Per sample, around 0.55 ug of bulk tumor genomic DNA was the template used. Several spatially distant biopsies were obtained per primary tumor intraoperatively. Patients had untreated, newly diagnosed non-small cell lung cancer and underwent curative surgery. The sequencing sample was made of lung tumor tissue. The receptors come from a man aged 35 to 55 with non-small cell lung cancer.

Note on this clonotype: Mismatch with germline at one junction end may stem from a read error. CDR3 loop: CVSSVGAGGIDEQYF. CDR3 in DNA: TGTGTCAGCAGCGTAGGGGCAGGGGGGATCGACGAGCAGTACTTC. This rearrangement joins TRBV9 to TRBJ2-7; a possible D gene is TRBD1 (7 bases). Germline V lookup: CDR1 SGDLS, CDR2 YYNGEE. The CDR3 is 15 amino acids. The full variable domain, its missing parts supplied by reference TRBV9 and TRBJ2-7, is DSGVTQTPKHLITATGQRVTLRCSPRSGDLSVYWYQQSLDQGLQFLIQYYNGEERAKGNILERFSAQQFPDLHSELNLSSLELGDSALYFCVSSVGAGGIDEQYFGPGTRLTVT.

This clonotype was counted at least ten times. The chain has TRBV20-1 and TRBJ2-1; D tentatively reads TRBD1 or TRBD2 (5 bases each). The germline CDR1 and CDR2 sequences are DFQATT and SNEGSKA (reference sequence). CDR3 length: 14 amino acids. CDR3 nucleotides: TGCAGCCCGCTCCGGACGGATGGGGACCATGAGCAGTTCTTC. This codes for CSPLRTDGDHEQFF.

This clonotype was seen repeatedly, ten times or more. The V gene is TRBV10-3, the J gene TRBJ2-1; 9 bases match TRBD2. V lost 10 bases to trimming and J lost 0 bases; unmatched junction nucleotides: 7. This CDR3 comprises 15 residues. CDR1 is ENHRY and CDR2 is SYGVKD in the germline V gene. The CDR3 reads CATATSGSSYNEQFF. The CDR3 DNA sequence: TGTGCCACGGCGACTAGCGGCAGCTCCTACAATGAGCAGTTCTTC.

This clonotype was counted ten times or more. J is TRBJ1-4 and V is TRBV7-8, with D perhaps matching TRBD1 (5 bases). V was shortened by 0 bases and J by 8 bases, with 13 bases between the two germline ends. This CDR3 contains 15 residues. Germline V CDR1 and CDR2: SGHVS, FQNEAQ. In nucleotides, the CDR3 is TGTGCCAGCAGCTTAGCGTGGGGGGTTGAGGAAAAACTGTTTTTT. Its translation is CASSLAWGVEEKLFF.

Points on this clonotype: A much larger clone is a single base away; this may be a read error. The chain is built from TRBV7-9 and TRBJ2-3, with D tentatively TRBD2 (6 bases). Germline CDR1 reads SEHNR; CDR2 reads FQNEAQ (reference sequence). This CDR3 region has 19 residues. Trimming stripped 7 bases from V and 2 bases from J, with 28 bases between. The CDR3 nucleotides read TGTGCCAGCAACACCCCAGACGTCTTTCGGGAGAGTGACACAGATACGCAGTATTTT. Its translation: CASNTPDVFRESDTDTQYF. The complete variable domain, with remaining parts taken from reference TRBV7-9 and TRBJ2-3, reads DTGVSQNPRHKITKRGQNVTFRCDPISEHNRLYWYRQTLGQGPEFLTYFQNEAQLEKSRLLSDRFSAERPKGSFSTLEIQRTEQGDSAMYLCASNTPDVFRESDTDTQYFGPGTRLTVL.

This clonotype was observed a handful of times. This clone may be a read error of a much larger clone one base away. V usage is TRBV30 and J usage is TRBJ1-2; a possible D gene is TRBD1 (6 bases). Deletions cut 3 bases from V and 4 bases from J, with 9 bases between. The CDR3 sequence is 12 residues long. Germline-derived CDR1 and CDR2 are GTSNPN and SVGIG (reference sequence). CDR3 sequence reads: CAWRWDIYGYTF. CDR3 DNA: TGTGCCTGGAGGTGGGACATCTATGGCTACACCTTC.

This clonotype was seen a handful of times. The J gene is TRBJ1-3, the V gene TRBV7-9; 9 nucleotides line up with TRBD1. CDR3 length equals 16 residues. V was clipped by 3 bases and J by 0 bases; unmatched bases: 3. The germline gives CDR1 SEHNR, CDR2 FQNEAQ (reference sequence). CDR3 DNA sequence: TGTGCCAGCAGCTTGGGACAGGGTTCCTCTGGAAACACCATATATTTT. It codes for CASSLGQGSSGNTIYF. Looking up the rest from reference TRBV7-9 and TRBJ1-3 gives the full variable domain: DTGVSQNPRHKITKRGQNVTFRCDPISEHNRLYWYRQTLGQGPEFLTYFQNEAQLEKSRLLSDRFSAERPKGSFSTLEIQRTEQGDSAMYLCASSLGQGSSGNTIYFGEGSWLTVV.

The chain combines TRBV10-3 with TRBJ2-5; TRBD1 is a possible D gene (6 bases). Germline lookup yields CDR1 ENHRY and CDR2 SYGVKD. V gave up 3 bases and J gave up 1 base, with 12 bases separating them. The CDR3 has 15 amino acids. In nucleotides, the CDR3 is TGTGCCATCAGTGACCCGGGACATCCCCAAGAGACCCAGTACTTC. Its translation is CAISDPGHPQETQYF.

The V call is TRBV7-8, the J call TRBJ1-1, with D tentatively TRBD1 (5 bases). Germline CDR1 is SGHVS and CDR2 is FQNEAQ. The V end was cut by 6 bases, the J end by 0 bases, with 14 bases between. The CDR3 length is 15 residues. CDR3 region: CASRPLGGMNTEAFF. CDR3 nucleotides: TGTGCCAGCAGACCCTTGGGGGGTATGAACACTGAAGCTTTCTTT.

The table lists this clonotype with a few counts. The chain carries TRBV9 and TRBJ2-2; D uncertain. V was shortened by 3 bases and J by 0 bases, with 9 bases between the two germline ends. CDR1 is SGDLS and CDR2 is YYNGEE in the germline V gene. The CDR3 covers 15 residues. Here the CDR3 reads CASSGASANTGELFF. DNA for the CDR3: TGTGCCAGCAGCGGGGCATCCGCGAACACCGGGGAGCTGTTTTTT.

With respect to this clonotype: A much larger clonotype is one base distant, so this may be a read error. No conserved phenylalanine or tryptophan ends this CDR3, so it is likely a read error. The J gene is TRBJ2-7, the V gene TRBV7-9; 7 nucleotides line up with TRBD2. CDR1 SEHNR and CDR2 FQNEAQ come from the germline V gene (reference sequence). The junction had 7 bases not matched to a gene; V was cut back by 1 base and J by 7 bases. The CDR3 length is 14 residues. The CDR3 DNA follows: TGTGCCAGCAGCTTAGGCGGGAGCGGACGGGAGCAGTACTCC. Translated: CASSLGGSGREQYS.

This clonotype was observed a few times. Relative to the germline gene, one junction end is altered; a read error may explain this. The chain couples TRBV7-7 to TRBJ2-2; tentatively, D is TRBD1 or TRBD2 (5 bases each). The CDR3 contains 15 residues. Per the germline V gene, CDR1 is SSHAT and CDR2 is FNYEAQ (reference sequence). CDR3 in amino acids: CASSTNVGDTGELFF. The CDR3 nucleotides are TGTGCTAGCAGCACTAACGTGGGGGACACCGGGGAGCTGTTTTTT. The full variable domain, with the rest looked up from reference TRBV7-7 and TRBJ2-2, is GAGVSQSPRYKVTKRGQDVTLRCDPISSHATLYWYQQALGQGPEFLTYFNYEAQPDKSGLPSDRFSAERPEGSISTLTIQRTEQRDSAMYRCASSTNVGDTGELFFGEGSRLTVL.

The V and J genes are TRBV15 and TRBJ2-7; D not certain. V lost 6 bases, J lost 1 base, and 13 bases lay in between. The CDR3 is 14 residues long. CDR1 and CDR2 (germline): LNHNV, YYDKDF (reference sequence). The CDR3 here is CATREGAKSYEQYF. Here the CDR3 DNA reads TGTGCCACCAGAGAAGGCGCCAAATCCTACGAGCAGTACTTC.

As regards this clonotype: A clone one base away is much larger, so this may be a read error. The DNA for the CDR3 is TGTGCCAGCACGGCCTCTGGGGCCAACGTCCTGACTTTC. The encoded protein is CASTASGANVLTF. J is TRBJ2-6 and V is TRBV6-1, with no clear D. This CDR3 comprises 13 residues. CDR1 is MNHNS and CDR2 is SASEGT in the germline V gene. Trimming removed 7 bases from V and 0 bases from J, with 4 bases in between.

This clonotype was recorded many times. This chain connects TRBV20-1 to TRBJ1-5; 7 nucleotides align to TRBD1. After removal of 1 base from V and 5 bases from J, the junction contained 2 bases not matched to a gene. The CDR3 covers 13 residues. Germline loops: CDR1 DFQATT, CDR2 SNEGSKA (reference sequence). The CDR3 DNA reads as TGCAGTGCTAGAGGGACAGGTTATCAGCCCCAGCATTTT. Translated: CSARGTGYQPQHF.

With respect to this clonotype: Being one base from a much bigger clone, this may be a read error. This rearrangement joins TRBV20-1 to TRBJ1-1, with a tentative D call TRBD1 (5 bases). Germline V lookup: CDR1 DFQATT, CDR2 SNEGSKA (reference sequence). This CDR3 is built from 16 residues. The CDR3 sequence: CRTSPDVYAGVTEAFF. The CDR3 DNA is TGCAGGACTAGCCCGGACGTATATGCGGGGGTCACTGAAGCTTTCTTT.

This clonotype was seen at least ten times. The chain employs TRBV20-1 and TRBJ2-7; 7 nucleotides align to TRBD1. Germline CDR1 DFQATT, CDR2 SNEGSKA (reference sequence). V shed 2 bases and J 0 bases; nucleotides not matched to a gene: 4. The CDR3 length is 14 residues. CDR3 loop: CSARKTGYSYEQYF. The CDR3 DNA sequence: TGCAGTGCTAGAAAGACAGGGTACTCCTACGAGCAGTACTTC.

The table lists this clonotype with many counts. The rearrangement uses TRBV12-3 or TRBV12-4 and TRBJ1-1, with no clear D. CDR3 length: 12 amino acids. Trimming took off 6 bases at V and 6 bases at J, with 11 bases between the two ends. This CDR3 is CASRPGRSEAFF. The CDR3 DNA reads TGTGCCAGCAGACCTGGTCGGTCTGAAGCTTTCTTT.

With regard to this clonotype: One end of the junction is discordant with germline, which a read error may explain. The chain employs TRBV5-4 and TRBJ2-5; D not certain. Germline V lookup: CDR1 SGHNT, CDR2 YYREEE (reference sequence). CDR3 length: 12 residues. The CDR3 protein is CASIGWGETQYF. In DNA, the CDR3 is TGTGCCAGCATCGGCTGGGGTGAGACCCAGTACTTT.

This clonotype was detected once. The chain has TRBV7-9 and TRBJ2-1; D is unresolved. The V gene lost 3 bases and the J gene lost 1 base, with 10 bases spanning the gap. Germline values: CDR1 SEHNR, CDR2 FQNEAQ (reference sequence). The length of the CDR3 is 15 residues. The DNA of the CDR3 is TGTGCCAGCAGCTTGGGCGATTTTTCCTACAATGAGCAGTTCTTC. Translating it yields CASSLGDFSYNEQFF. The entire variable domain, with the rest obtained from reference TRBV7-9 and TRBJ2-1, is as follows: DTGVSQNPRHKITKRGQNVTFRCDPISEHNRLYWYRQTLGQGPEFLTYFQNEAQLEKSRLLSDRFSAERPKGSFSTLEIQRTEQGDSAMYLCASSLGDFSYNEQFFGPGTRLTVL.

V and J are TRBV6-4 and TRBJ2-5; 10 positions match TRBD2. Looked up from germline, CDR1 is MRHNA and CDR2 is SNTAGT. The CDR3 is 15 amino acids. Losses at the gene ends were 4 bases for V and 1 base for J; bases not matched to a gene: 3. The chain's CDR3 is CASSVAGGTQETQYF. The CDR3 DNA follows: TGTGCCAGCAGTGTAGCGGGAGGTACCCAAGAGACCCAGTACTTC.

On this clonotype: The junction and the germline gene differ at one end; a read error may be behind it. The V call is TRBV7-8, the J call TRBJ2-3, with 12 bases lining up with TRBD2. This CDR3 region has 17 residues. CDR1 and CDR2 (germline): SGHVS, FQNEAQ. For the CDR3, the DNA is TGTGCCAGCAGCTTAGGACTAGCGGGAGTTTTCGCAGATAAGCAGTATTTT. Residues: CASSLGLAGVFADKQYF.